This entry concerns a single T cell receptor beta chain. This clone's antigen is unknown. It has no much larger one-base neighbor in the sample; base qualities were not kept. The protocol used for the library was the immunoSEQ multiplex PCR assay. For the multiplex PCR, a mixture combining 60 forward primers for TCR Vbeta segments and 13 reverse primers for TCR Jbeta segments was used. The CDR3 region of rearranged TCR beta genes was amplified from genomic DNA by a multiplex PCR assay. The amplified TCR beta libraries were sequenced on the Illumina HiSeq System as 87-base-pair reads. The original pipeline was this. A later analysis counted tens of millions of unique TCR beta chains across the 500 to 850 repertoires, and 9.5 million to 11 million of these chains were shared by at least two donors. Raw reads were error-corrected and collapsed into unique sequences by a nearest-neighbor algorithm in which closely related sequences were merged to remove PCR and sequencing errors. V, D and J gene segments were assigned by aligning CDR3 sequences to IMGT reference sequences. For a sequence to be retained, at least a six-nucleotide match to both a V gene segment and a J gene segment was required. A rearrangement counted as productive if the CDR3 had no stop codons and remained in frame with V and J, and every other rearrangement counted as non-productive. CDR3 was defined by IMGT convention, running from the second conserved V-encoded cysteine to the conserved J-encoded phenylalanine. Sequences without an unambiguous match to a single V gene segment were excluded from the earlier analysis of about 630 of the donors. In an earlier analysis of 450 to 750 of the donors, a V segment was called functional when productive rearrangements were above 56.7%, and segregating when the standard deviation between donors exceeded 5%. A statistical classification framework was built to diagnose cytomegalovirus status from the catalog of TCR beta chain sequences. V and J gene assignment, in a later analysis, came from comparing TCR nucleotide sequences with IMGT/GENE-DB human TR gene sequences. In a later analysis, CDR3 sequences and most-parsimonious VDJ recombination scenarios were assigned using the TCRdist pipeline. In a later analysis, every TCR beta chain was defined by the combination of its CDR3 amino acid sequence and its V-gene family, and reads without a unique V-gene family were dropped. As a way to deal with suspected cross-contamination and a sequencing artifact, a later analysis dropped approximately 570 nucleotide sequences that were highly shared and had low generation probability. In a later analysis, a clonal expansion index was calculated for each public chain from normalized within-repertoire ranks of inferred template counts. Generation probabilities in a later analysis came from a VDJ recombination model fitted to out-of-frame rearrangements, and those results were checked against IGoR. In a later analysis, hypergeometric tests were used to score TCR-TCR, TCR-HLA and TCR-CMV co-occurrence, with a repertoire-size bias correction applied to TCR pairs. A later analysis estimated false discovery rates by permuting HLA or CMV assignments 20 times. In a later analysis, co-occurring TCRs were grouped using DBSCAN, with TCRdist sequence similarity added in when clustering inside HLA-allele-positive subsets. Repertoires with fewer than 30,000 or more than 120,000 public chains were left out of co-occurrence clustering, as were five repertoires with anomalous nucleotide sharing. The immuneACCESS repertoire file appears here via TCRdb, limited to in-frame rearrangements. These files lack a portion of the clones; in checked studies, under half of the deficit traces to unresolved V genes, and the cause of the others is not known. The DNA gave D and trimming, while V, J and clone size come from that table. The sample yields almost 200,000 clones; 65% to 90% were counted once. The ten most abundant clones make up about 2.3% of the sample.

In total, approximately 700 healthy bone marrow donors made up the cohort. At the time of sampling, every cohort member was nominally healthy, though immune exposures that went unrecorded were likely present. The donor tested CMV seronegative, placing the donor among the 350 or so seronegative members of the cohort. A peripheral blood sample was provided by each donor, and peripheral blood mononuclear cells were used for TCR beta sequencing. Genomic DNA extraction from the blood cell samples was performed with the Qiagen DNeasy Blood Extraction Kit. The trim is 4 bases for V and 1 base for J, with a gap of 10 bases between the germline ends. CDR1 and CDR2 are drawn from the germline V gene: MNHEY, SVGAGI. Including cysteine and phenylalanine, the CDR3 has 14 amino acids. Of the read, only the CDR3 DNA is kept; its 42 bases are in frame from base 1. This sample is part of a study of cytomegalovirus exposure and HLA in healthy donors (TCRdb year 2017). Some background on the complete study: An earlier analysis of around 600 of the donors reported roughly 270 Gb of sequence data and 117 million unique TCR beta sequences from some 180 million T cells. Typing coverage differed by locus: A, B, C, DRB1 and DQB1 were typed in roughly 629-630 donors, DQA1 in 522, DPA1 in approximately 600, and DPB1 in approximately 450. Roughly 5 DR-DQ haplotypes were handled as single units for association and clustering because linkage in the cohort was strong. Donor age, sex, ethnicity and CMV serostatus were compiled together with the repertoire data. Every repertoire in the discovery cohort had been generated on one and the same sequencing platform. Besides the first cohort of some 670 subjects, a separate validation cohort made up of 90 to 150 different subjects was used. An earlier analysis of some 500 of the donors used high-throughput TCR beta sequencing to judge whether each TCR beta V gene segment behaved as functional or pseudogenic. A later analysis re-analyzed previously published TCR beta repertoires from about 730 donors and added high-resolution HLA genotyping to study TCR occurrence patterns. The study profiled the T cell repertoires of fewer than 850 subjects by immunosequencing and related them to cytomegalovirus serostatus. To predict cytomegalovirus infection status, the study combined high-throughput TCR immunosequencing, statistical association of individual TCRs with disease status, and machine learning. Across approximately 400 genotyped donors of the cohort, an average of about 240,000 unique TCR beta nucleotide sequences per donor were sequenced, and approximately 17% of those sequences were non-productive. Of the 300 to 400 genotyped donors, roughly 85% fell in the genetic ancestry cluster associated with self-reported Caucasian donors. About 280 gigabases of sequencing data and around 80 million unique TCR sequences made up an early release that covered over 550 HLA-typed donors. Genome-wide SNP genotypes for about 60% of the 666 donors were used in a later genetic analysis, which treated that subset as a discovery cohort. Rather than using new phenotypic data, the later analysis identified candidate immune exposures from TCR beta sequences and from how often those sequences occurred across donors. HLA typing included class I and class II loci at four-digit resolution. The study aimed to test whether cataloging public T cell receptors could reveal signatures of past pathogen exposure.

The investigation overall reported the following: Assigning TCR associations to individual alleles was difficult when HLA alleles, especially DR and DQ, strongly co-occurred. Presence/absence analyses assumed roughly uniform sequencing depth across donors, an assumption that may not hold. A further reported finding was that TCR beta sequences accurately predicted the HLA-A and HLA-B alleles for most subjects in the first cohort. In this cohort, only TCR beta chains were sequenced, and detectable features were limited by the absence of alpha or paired-chain data. In a later analysis, HLA-associated TCR beta chains were found to be more clonally expanded and to have lower generation probabilities than equally common non-associated chains. The authors suggested that the approach could potentially be extended to other disease states and immunological phenotypes. According to a later analysis, most CMV-associated TCR beta chains appeared to be HLA-restricted, and the HLA associations seemed to be driven largely by CMV exposure. According to a later genetic analysis, donors in an Asian-associated ancestry cluster had fewer N-insertions in productive TCRs than the approximately 610-donor mean. The only immune exposure information available for the cohort was CMV serostatus. In a later analysis, TCR association rates were found to vary across HLA loci, with the most associated TCRs seen for DRB1 alleles and the fewest for HLA-C alleles. An earlier analysis of around 500 of the donors showed that most TCR beta V segments appeared in productive rearrangements either about 87% or about 30% of the time, which broadly matched IMGT annotations. Because counts were too low, 15 to 20 rarely observed V segments, including chromosome 9 orphons, were excluded from the earlier analysis of 587 of the donors. Across donors, most TCR sequences were observed very rarely, whereas some public TCRs were present in many individuals. Because the 87-base-pair reads could not distinguish some IMGT-functional V segments, including TRBV6-2 and TRBV6-3, those segments were excluded. Correlated functional status among segregating V segments might reflect linkage disequilibrium, but an unknown experimental factor could not be ruled out. An association between a missense DCLRE1C variant and V-gene and J-gene trimming of TCR beta chains was found in a later genetic analysis and replicated in an independent cohort. In a later analysis, over 15,000 TCR beta sequences were associated with specific HLA alleles at a false discovery rate of 0.05. HLA typing was unavailable for some donors at each locus, so association tests used only the typed subset. Several of the top co-occurrence clusters appeared to be linked to parvovirus B19, influenza, CMV and Epstein-Barr virus, according to a later analysis. The study gave a list of about 160 TCR beta chains associated with cytomegalovirus. In both the original and validation cohorts, the classifier was reported to diagnose cytomegalovirus status with high specificity and sensitivity. The sequencing pipeline was judged likely to have produced a cluster of highly shared sequence variants as a technical artifact. Three of the identified cytomegalovirus-associated TCR beta chains were confirmed in vitro to be specific for cytomegalovirus antigens.

Sample: PBMCs. This receptor was identified in a woman between 45 and 65 years old in good health and CMV-seronegative. Recombination linked TRBV6-5 to TRBJ1-2; the D gene identity is not certain. The nucleotide sequence is given as TGTGCCAGCAGTTTATCGGGGATTAACTATGGCTACACCTTC. It codes for CASSLSGINYGYTF.